The entry that follows covers one T cell receptor beta chain sequence. In its sample, this clone was seen once. Its antigen is currently not known. The input lacks base qualities; no much larger clone sits a single base away. This sample was taken from a study of a mutant IDH1 vaccine in newly diagnosed glioma (TCRdb year 2021). General notes on the study: Patients were given eight vaccinations, in weeks 1, 3, 5, 7, 11, 15, 19 and 23, which matched visits V03 through V10. Vaccination began 4-6 weeks after radiotherapy alone, or alongside temozolomide cycles in the chemotherapy-containing groups. Of the roughly 32 treated patients, approximately 62% were male and around 40% were female, and a mean age of around 40 years was recorded. Before enrollment, most patients had been given radiochemotherapy with temozolomide as standard therapy, while the rest had received either radiotherapy alone or temozolomide alone. Peripheral blood samples were drawn at six visits, namely V03 (baseline), V05, V07, V10, V12 and V13. Longitudinal TCRB deep sequencing was done for 25 treated patients, wherever samples were available for exploratory analyses.

The time point label corresponds to: week 23, last vaccination. Every vaccine dose consisted of 300 ug of a 20-mer mutant IDH1 peptide in Montanide, administered subcutaneously together with topical imiquimod. The donors had newly diagnosed IDH1-mutant astrocytomas of WHO grade 3 or 4 that showed loss of nuclear ATRX. The samples were drawn from NOA16, a multicentre, single-arm, open-label phase I trial in Germany that tested a mutant IDH1 peptide vaccine in humans for the first time. Genomic DNA for TCRB sequencing was isolated from EDTA blood with the DNeasy Blood and Tissue Kit. Receptors were amplified or captured by the immunoSEQ multiplex PCR assay. Following the manufacturer's protocol, the hsTCRB Kit was used to amplify rearranged TCR beta chain sequences. An Illumina MiSeq was used to sequence the TCRB libraries. In the original analysis: The kit vendor's proprietary platform handled demultiplexing, trimming and gene mapping. TCRdb limited this immuneACCESS table to in-frame rearrangements with V and J called. A share of clones is missing; checked studies link under half to unresolved V genes, and the rest is unexplained. V, J and clone size reflect that table, while D and trimming were determined from the DNA. Present in this sample are over 35,000 clones, 84% of which were seen just once. The top ten clonotypes cover 2% to 3% of the sample.

What the study reported, not specific to this receptor: The authors stated that sample limitations prevented analyses of patient blood samples from being reproduced. No apparent relationship was observed between pseudoprogression and alterations in the top peripheral T cell clonotypes detected by TCRB sequencing. Across multiple MHC alleles, vaccine-induced immune responses were seen in just over 90% of patients. PBMC samples for TCRB deep sequencing were selected based on availability.

CDR1 is given as MGHDK and CDR2 as SYGVNS, both from the germline V gene. V drops 1 base and J drops 8 bases, leaving 2 bases in between. The CDR3 spans 11 residues, from the cysteine through the phenylalanine. Only the CDR3 region is kept as DNA, spanning 33 bases read in frame from base 1. This sequence uses TRBV25-1 and TRBJ2-2; a confident D gene designation cannot be given. This sample comprised PBMCs, obtained from a glioma patient whose treatment included an IDH1 peptide vaccine. The sequence derives from a young woman with glioma. Some clones in this sample may be carry-over from other donors' samples. The sequenced DNA: TGTGCCAGCAGTGAATTAGGGGAGCTGTTTTTT. Translated, this is CASSELGELFF. Here the CDR3 is joined to the reference TRBV25-1 and TRBJ2-2 genes, and the full variable domain is: EADIYQTPRYLVIGTGKKITLECSQTMGHDKMYWYQQDPGMELHLIHYSYGVNSTEKGDLSSESTVSRIRTEHFPLTLESARPSHTSQYLCASSELGELFFGEGSRLTVL.